These 26 T cell receptor beta chains were sequenced from one sample in a study of T cells in Graves' hyperthyroidism and ophthalmopathy. Amplification yielded TCR beta CDR3 regions, with RNA transcripts as the source. HTBI primers were employed in a first-round RT-PCR of the TCR CDR3. MiXCR was run by TCRdb on the multiplex PCR reads, yielding one entry per CDR3 protein. The sample contains about 700,000 distinct CDR3 sequences, 14% of which appear only once. The sample taken for sequencing was blood. Receptors originate from a woman aged 18-29 years with Graves' hyperthyroidism.

This clonotype was counted only a few times. This chain links TRBV7-9 with TRBJ1-4; D possibly corresponds to TRBD1 (5 bases). This CDR3 is built from 14 residues. Germline V gene sequence: CDR1 SEHNR, CDR2 FQNEAQ (reference sequence). Trimming shortened V by 7 bases and J by 6 bases, and 15 bases separated the two germline ends. CDR3 nucleotides: TGTGCCAGCACAGGGATGGGAGGTGATGAAAAACTGTTTTTT. Translated, it gives CASTGMGGDEKLFF.

The table lists this clonotype with a few counts. The chain employs TRBV7-3 and TRBJ2-1; TRBD1 might be the D (6 bases). The CDR3 loop spans 16 amino acids. V gave up 3 bases and J gave up 1 base, with 13 bases separating them. The germline gives CDR1 SGHTA, CDR2 FQGTGA. CDR3 region: CASSLGPRGSYNEQFF. As DNA, the CDR3 is TGTGCCAGCAGCTTGGGTCCCAGGGGATCCTACAATGAGCAGTTCTTC.

As for this clonotype: This could be a read error, since a much larger clone is one nucleotide away. The chain links TRBV7-2 to TRBJ2-1, with D tentatively TRBD2 (5 bases). This CDR3 region has 15 residues. V was shortened by 5 bases and J by 10 bases, with 21 bases between the two germline ends. From germline, CDR1 is SGHTA and CDR2 FQGNSA. The CDR3 region is CASSTPRIRDYEQFF. For the CDR3, the DNA is TGTGCCAGCAGCACCCCTAGGATTCGGGATTACGAGCAGTTCTTC.

This clonotype was detected ten times or more. DNA for the CDR3: TGTGCCAGCAGTTTATGGGGGGCTCGGTCCTACGAGCAGTACTTC. It is translated as CASSLWGARSYEQYF. V usage is TRBV28 and J usage is TRBJ2-7; maybe TRBD1 (6 bases). Germline-derived CDR1 and CDR2 are MDHEN and SYDVKM. The V end lost 0 bases, the J end lost 1 base, and 10 bases lay between the germline ends. This CDR3 comprises 15 residues.

This clonotype was found a few times. A read error may account for a junction end that differs from germline. The chain combines TRBV7-9 with TRBJ2-7; D is uncertain. Germline CDR1 reads SEHNR; CDR2 reads FQNEAQ (reference sequence). This CDR3 comprises 18 residues. The CDR3 nucleotides are TGTGTCAGCAGCTTAATGCCGCGCTACGGCAGGCCTTCCTACGAGCAGTACTTC. This gives the protein CVSSLMPRYGRPSYEQYF. Full variable domain (rest looked up from reference TRBV7-9 and TRBJ2-7): DTGVSQNPRHKITKRGQNVTFRCDPISEHNRLYWYRQTLGQGPEFLTYFQNEAQLEKSRLLSDRFSAERPKGSFSTLEIQRTEQGDSAMYLCVSSLMPRYGRPSYEQYFGPGTRLTVT.

This clonotype was detected only a few times. Sequence at one end of the junction differs from germline and may be a read error. CDR3 loop: CASRYFSGREVLDQPQHF. The CDR3 DNA reads as TGTGCCAGCAGATACTTCTCGGGGAGGGAAGTTCTGGATCAGCCCCAGCATTTT. J is TRBJ1-5 and V is TRBV6-2 or TRBV6-3, with D uncertain. Looked up from germline, CDR1 is MNHEY and CDR2 is SVGEGT. CDR3 size: 18 residues.

This clonotype appeared many times. This chain connects TRBV24-1 to TRBJ2-7, with 9 bases identical to TRBD1. Trimming cost V 4 bases and J 5 bases; bases outside gene matches: 8. There are 15 residues in the CDR3. Germline assignment: CDR1 KGHDR and CDR2 SFDVKD. The CDR3 region has the DNA TGTGCCACCAGTGAATACGGGACAGGGACCGACGAGCAGTACTTC. Translating it yields CATSEYGTGTDEQYF.

This clonotype occurred many times. The chain links TRBV27 to TRBJ2-7; 9 positions agree with TRBD1. Per the germline V gene, CDR1 is MNHEY and CDR2 is SMNVEV (reference sequence). The CDR3 totals 15 residues. Unmatched junction bases numbered 11, after V lost 7 bases and J lost 4 bases. The CDR3 loop reads CASTVTGTGFYEQYF. For the CDR3, the DNA is TGTGCCAGCACCGTCACCGGGACAGGGTTTTACGAGCAGTACTTC.

The sample holds a few counts of this clonotype. V and J are TRBV7-2 and TRBJ2-1, with D possibly being TRBD1 (7 bases). Germline V CDR1 and CDR2: SGHTA, FQGNSA. The ends were cut back, 3 bases at V and 4 bases at J, with 16 bases in the middle. This CDR3 is 16 amino acids long. The CDR3 sequence: CASSFFGAGGYNEQFF. The CDR3 DNA follows: TGTGCCAGCAGCTTCTTTGGGGCAGGGGGGTACAATGAGCAGTTCTTC.

At least ten counts were recorded for this clonotype. The chain has TRBV6-5 and TRBJ2-7, with a possible D match to TRBD2 (6 bases). CDR3 length: 17 residues. With 0 bases removed from V and 0 bases from J, the gap between germline ends came to 15 bases. Germline V gene sequence: CDR1 MNHEY, CDR2 SVGAGI. The CDR3 loop reads CASSYSIGAGRSYEQYF. The CDR3 DNA sequence: TGTGCCAGCAGTTACTCGATCGGCGCGGGGCGCTCCTACGAGCAGTACTTC.

The chain has TRBV7-9 and TRBJ2-1; TRBD1 aligns across 8 bases. J gave up 6 bases and V 5 bases, and 9 bases lay outside the gene matches. Germline CDR1 is SEHNR and CDR2 is FQNEAQ (reference sequence). The CDR3 is 15 residues long. CDR3 sequence: CASSPQGASSNEQFF. The CDR3 nucleotides read TGTGCCAGCAGCCCTCAGGGGGCTTCTTCCAATGAGCAGTTCTTC. The full variable domain, in which reference TRBV7-9 and TRBJ2-1 provide the parts outside the CDR3, is DTGVSQNPRHKITKRGQNVTFRCDPISEHNRLYWYRQTLGQGPEFLTYFQNEAQLEKSRLLSDRFSAERPKGSFSTLEIQRTEQGDSAMYLCASSPQGASSNEQFFGPGTRLTVL.

J is TRBJ1-1 and V is TRBV4-1; the D is unclear. V was shortened by 1 base and J by 6 bases, with 9 bases between the two germline ends. Per germline, CDR1 MGHRA and CDR2 YSYEKL. The CDR3 has 13 residues. CDR3 in DNA: TGCGCCAGCAGCCAAGTCTACGGCCCTGAAGCTTTCTTT. Protein product: CASSQVYGPEAFF.

This clonotype was found many times. CDR3 sequence: CAIDRGRFNWIQETQYF. In nucleotides, the CDR3 is TGTGCTATCGATCGGGGACGGTTCAATTGGATTCAAGAGACCCAGTACTTC. The chain carries TRBV12-3 or TRBV12-4 and TRBJ2-5, with D perhaps assigned TRBD1 or TRBD2 (5 bases each). The CDR3 extends over 17 amino acids.

This clonotype turned up a few times. A much larger clone is a single base away; this may be a read error. This chain joins TRBV11-2 and TRBJ2-7, with 7 bases lining up with TRBD1. Trimming cost V 5 bases and J 5 bases; bases outside gene matches: 12. Looked up from germline, CDR1 is SGHAT and CDR2 is FQNNGV. The CDR3 covers 15 residues. Here the CDR3 DNA reads TGTGCCAGCAGCCCTTGGACAGGTCAGGAGAACGAGCAGTACTTC. Translating gives CASSPWTGQENEQYF. Based on the CDR3 plus reference TRBV11-2 and TRBJ2-7, the full variable domain is EAGVAQSPRYKIIEKRQSVAFWCNPISGHATLYWYQQILGQGPKLLIQFQNNGVVDDSQLPKDRFSAERLKGVDSTLKIQPAKLEDSAVYLCASSPWTGQENEQYFGPGTRLTVT.

The V and J genes are TRBV25-1 and TRBJ2-5; no reliable D call. V shed 2 bases and J shed 1 base, with 11 bases lying between them. Germline V CDR1 and CDR2: MGHDK, SYGVNS. The CDR3 runs 15 residues. DNA for the CDR3: TGTGCCAGCAGTGAACCGGTGGGGTTCCAAGAGACCCAGTACTTC. It specifies CASSEPVGFQETQYF.

The rearrangement joins TRBV29-1 to TRBJ1-2; D may be TRBD1 (5 bases). The V end lost 0 bases, the J end lost 2 bases, and 10 bases lay between the germline ends. The germline CDR1 and CDR2 sequences are SQVTM and ANQGSEA. CDR3 length: 14 amino acids. CDR3 nucleotides: TGCAGCGTTGAAGATCCTGGGACCAACTATGGCTACACCTTC. As protein: CSVEDPGTNYGYTF.

This clonotype was observed a few times. The chain's CDR3 is CASSQDHGDTQYF. The CDR3 nucleotides are TGTGCCAGCAGCCAAGATCACGGAGATACGCAGTATTTT. The V gene is TRBV14, the J gene TRBJ2-3; no clear D. This CDR3 has 13 amino acids. Germline lookup yields CDR1 SGHDN and CDR2 FVKESK. V gave up 0 bases and J gave up 5 bases, with 6 bases separating them.

Ten or more counts support this clonotype. The rearrangement joins TRBV5-1 to TRBJ2-1; D uncertain. V lost 4 bases and J lost 3, with 11 bases in between. The CDR3 extends over 14 amino acids. The V gene's germline CDR1 is SGHRS and CDR2 YFSETQ. In DNA form, the CDR3 reads TGCGCCAGCAGCCCCTGGGCCGGCTACAATGAGCAGTTCTTC. Its protein product is CASSPWAGYNEQFF.

The sample holds many counts of this clonotype. The chain joins TRBV5-1 to TRBJ1-1; possibly TRBD1 for D (5 bases). This CDR3 contains 14 residues. Germline-derived CDR1 and CDR2 are SGHRS and YFSETQ. Deletions cut 4 bases from V and 0 bases from J, with 10 bases between. The CDR3 sequence: CASSPTDLNTEAFF. The DNA of the CDR3 is TGCGCCAGCAGCCCGACAGACTTGAACACTGAAGCTTTCTTT.

This clonotype appeared a few times. This chain uses TRBV20-1 with TRBJ2-7; TRBD2 matches 12 bases. Germline V gene sequence: CDR1 DFQATT, CDR2 SNEGSKA (reference sequence). The V gene end was trimmed by 0 bases and the J gene end by 0 bases; junction bases not matched to a gene: 9. The CDR3 consists of 18 residues. CDR3: CSARDLSLAGGISYEQYF. The CDR3, as DNA: TGCAGTGCTAGAGATCTATCGCTAGCGGGAGGGATCTCCTACGAGCAGTACTTC.

The chain uses TRBV7-9 and TRBJ1-2, with D tentatively TRBD1 (6 bases). The germline V and J ends were trimmed by 5 bases and 2 bases, with 15 bases remaining between them. The CDR3 has 15 residues. Germline V gene sequence: CDR1 SEHNR, CDR2 FQNEAQ (reference sequence). CDR3 region: CASSRAGVENYGYTF. The DNA for the CDR3 is TGTGCCAGCAGCCGGGCAGGGGTCGAAAACTATGGCTACACCTTC.

V and J are TRBV12-3 or TRBV12-4 and TRBJ2-2; TRBD2 agrees at 7 bases. With 6 bases clipped from V and 0 bases from J, the junction kept 4 bases outside the gene matches. CDR3 length equals 15 residues. The DNA of the CDR3 is TGTGCCAGCAGGGCTAGCGGCTCGAACACCGGGGAGCTGTTTTTT. Translating gives CASRASGSNTGELFF.

This clonotype was found many times. This CDR3 reads CAWSSGTAYNSPLHF. Here the CDR3 DNA reads TGTGCCTGGAGCTCCGGGACGGCGTATAATTCACCCCTCCACTTT. The chain carries TRBV30 and TRBJ1-6; tentative D call: TRBD1 (5 bases). The CDR3 consists of 15 residues. Germline lookup yields CDR1 GTSNPN and CDR2 SVGIG (reference sequence). The ends were cut back, 3 bases at V and 4 bases at J, with 13 bases in the middle.

This clonotype has a count of ten or more. V gene TRBV7-9 combines with J gene TRBJ1-1, with unresolved D. The germline V and J ends were trimmed by 4 bases and 6 bases, with 15 bases remaining between them. The CDR3 is made up of 14 amino acids. Per the germline V gene, CDR1 is SEHNR and CDR2 is FQNEAQ (reference sequence). The CDR3 sequence is CASSSSIHGPEAFF. As DNA, the CDR3 is TGTGCCAGCAGCTCCTCAATACATGGACCTGAAGCTTTCTTT.

V usage is TRBV4-1 and J usage is TRBJ2-1; 8 bases are a match to TRBD2. Germline trimming cut 0 bases from V and 9 bases from J; bases unmatched to any gene: 13. This CDR3 contains 17 residues. The germline V gene has CDR1 MGHRA and CDR2 YSYEKL. CDR3 in DNA: TGCGCCAGCAGCCAAGAAGGCTTTGCGGGAGGCATAGGTGAGCAGTTCTTC. Its protein product is CASSQEGFAGGIGEQFF.

This clonotype has just a few counts. An end of the junction does not agree with germline; a read error may underlie this. The rearrangement joins TRBV7-9 to TRBJ1-1; D possibly corresponds to TRBD1 (6 bases). Germline assignment: CDR1 SEHNR and CDR2 FQNEAQ (reference sequence). The CDR3 runs to 16 residues. CDR3 sequence reads: CASTLPDRGQGTEAFF. DNA for the CDR3: TGTGCCAGCACCTTACCCGACCGGGGGCAGGGCACTGAAGCTTTCTTT.